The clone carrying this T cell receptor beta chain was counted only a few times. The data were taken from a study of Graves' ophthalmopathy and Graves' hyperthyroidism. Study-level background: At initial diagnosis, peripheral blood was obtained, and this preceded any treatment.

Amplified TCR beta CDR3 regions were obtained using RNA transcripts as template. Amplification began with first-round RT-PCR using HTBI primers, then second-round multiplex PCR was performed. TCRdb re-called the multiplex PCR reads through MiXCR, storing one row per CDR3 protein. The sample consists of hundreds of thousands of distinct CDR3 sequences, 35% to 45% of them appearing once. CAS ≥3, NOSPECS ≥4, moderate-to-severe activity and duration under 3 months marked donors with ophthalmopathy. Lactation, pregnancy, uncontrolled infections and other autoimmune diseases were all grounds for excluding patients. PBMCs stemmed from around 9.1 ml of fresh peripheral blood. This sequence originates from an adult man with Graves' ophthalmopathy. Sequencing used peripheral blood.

The CDR3 here is CASSSRQPHEQYF. In DNA form, the CDR3 reads TGTGCCAGCAGCTCCCGACAGCCCCACGAGCAGTACTTC. The J gene is TRBJ2-7, the V gene TRBV7-8, with D possibly TRBD1 on 5 matching bases. Trimming removed 4 bases at V and 5 bases at J, with 12 bases between. From germline, CDR1 is SGHVS and CDR2 FQNEAQ. CDR3 length equals 13 residues.